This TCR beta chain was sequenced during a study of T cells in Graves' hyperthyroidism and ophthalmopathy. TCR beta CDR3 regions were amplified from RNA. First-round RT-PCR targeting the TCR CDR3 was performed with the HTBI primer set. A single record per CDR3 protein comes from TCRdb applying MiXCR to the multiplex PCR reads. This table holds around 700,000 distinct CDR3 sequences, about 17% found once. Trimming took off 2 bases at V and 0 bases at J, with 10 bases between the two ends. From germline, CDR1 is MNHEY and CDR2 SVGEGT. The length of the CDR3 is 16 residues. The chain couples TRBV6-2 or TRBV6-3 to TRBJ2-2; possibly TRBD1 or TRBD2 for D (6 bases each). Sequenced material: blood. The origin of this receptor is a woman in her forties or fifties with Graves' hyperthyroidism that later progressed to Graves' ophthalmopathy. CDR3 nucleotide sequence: TGTGCCAGCAGTTACGCAGGGGAGGCGAACACCGGGGAGCTGTTTTTT. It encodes CASSYAGEANTGELFF.